This TCR beta chain originates from a study of blood T cell repertoires in COVID-19 (dated by TCRdb to the early 2020s). Turning to the overall study: Samples from collaborators originated in the United States, Italy and Spain and spanned both the acute and convalescent phases of COVID-19. Samples were obtained from the ongoing ImmuneRACE study (first 160 participants) and from roughly 1,300 subjects provided by 6 global collaborators. Sample metadata almost always included a de-identified subject ID, COVID-19 status, age in years and sex. Where HLA class I and class II types were available, the types were taken from metadata supplied by the sample provider, not from assay-based typing. The prospective study material was composed of cDNA or gDNA derived from T cells, B-cell-depleted T cells, or PBMCs. The dataset comprised deeply sampled blood TCRbeta repertoires from subjects exposed to, actively infected with, or recovered from COVID-19. The repertoires were made available in a free public database intended to serve as a resource for research on the immune response to SARS-CoV-2.

The paper as a whole reports these results and caveats: Clinical and demographic metadata were provided uncurated, with the amount varying by source and participant.

Collaborating institutions collected whole blood in K2EDTA tubes following their own protocols. For TCRbeta analysis, collaborators shipped samples as frozen whole blood, isolated PBMCs, or DNA extracted from either of those sample types. The immunoSEQ Assay, a bias-controlled multiplex PCR, was used to amplify TCRbeta CDR3 regions from genomic DNA. In the original analysis: The number of nucleated cells in each sample was estimated by amplification of reference gene primers within the assay. Sequence reads were collapsed and filtered to measure the absolute abundance of every unique TCRbeta CDR3 rearrangement. For each sample, productive Simpson clonality was calculated as the square root of Simpson's diversity index across productive rearrangements. Not all clones reach the TCRdb copy of this immuneACCESS table, which keeps in-frame sequences only. Checked studies attribute under half of the gap to unresolved V genes and leave the rest unexplained. That table supplies the V and J calls and clone size; D and trimming were determined from the DNA. Here the sample has approximately 90,000 clones; 70% to 85% occur a single time. The ten largest clones take up around 11% of the sample.

With respect to this clone: No cognate antigen has been identified for it. Base qualities are not at hand, and no much larger clone is one base apart.

The clonotype comes from a man aged 65-85 years with acute or convalescent COVID-19. Input material: peripheral blood.

The DNA is TGTGCCAGCAGTTTACGTGAGGGCAGGTTGGGCACTGAAGCTTTCTTT. Protein translation: CASSLREGRLGTEAFF. The chain is made from TRBV28 and TRBJ1-1; too little of a D gene remains to name it. The CDR3 starts with the cysteine, ends with the phenylalanine, and has 16 residues. Only the CDR3 DNA is retained, 48 bases long and in frame from the first base. The germline V gene gives CDR1 as MDHEN and CDR2 as SYDVKM. Cut back by 2 bases and 4 bases, the V and J ends lie 17 bases apart.